This TCR beta chain appears in the sequencing data of a study of identical twins. General observations from the study: Memory repertoires showed no such pattern, whereas abundant cord blood beta clonotypes carried fewer insertions. Interpretation of the results relied on cross-sectional statistical analysis and not on following the same donors.

With template switching, a universal primer site was added, and the cDNA carried unique molecular identifiers. TCRdb redid the calling of the 5' RACE reads with MiXCR, one entry per CDR3 protein. This sample has 500,000 or so distinct CDR3 sequences; about 13% occur once, and the top ten carry about 0.97%. Germline loops: CDR1 WSHSY, CDR2 SAAADI. Germline trimming cut 6 bases from V and 3 bases from J; bases unmatched to any gene: 12. The CDR3 extends over 16 amino acids. Remarks on this clonotype: Its specificity is not known.

Separately, the same data were catalogued under a study of yellow fever vaccine responses in identical twins.

The chain employs TRBV10-2 and TRBJ2-7; 9 nucleotides line up with TRBD2. What was sequenced was CD4+ T cells sorted from blood. The sequence was obtained from a woman aged 18-29 years in good health. Here the CDR3 reads CASSDRLAVGDYEQYF. The DNA of the CDR3 is TGCGCCAGCAGCGACCGACTAGCGGTGGGAGACTACGAGCAGTACTTC.